A single sample gave rise to the 18 T cell receptor beta chains below, sequenced in a study of T-cell reconstitution after alpha-beta-depleted transplantation in children. A library of TCRbeta sequences, prepared with unique molecular identifiers, was generated. A single record per CDR3 protein comes from TCRdb applying MiXCR to the PCR reads. Found here are about 500,000 distinct CDR3 sequences, roughly 10% of them singletons; the top ten hold around 15%. Sequences were derived from PBMCs, mostly from graft donor cells, sampled 180 days after TCRalphabeta/CD19-depleted stem cell transplant. Receptors originate from a female patient aged 2-15 years who had a stem cell transplant for aplastic anemia, so the T cells may come from the graft donor.

The rearrangement joins TRBV20-1 to TRBJ1-1; D is unresolved. Per the germline V gene, CDR1 is DFQATT and CDR2 is SNEGSKA (reference sequence). The V end was cut by 2 bases, the J end by 1 base, with 8 bases between. The CDR3 consists of 13 residues. The CDR3 protein is CSARSHTNTEAFF. CDR3 nucleotides: TGCAGTGCTAGATCCCATACGAACACTGAAGCTTTCTTT.

The chain uses TRBV6-5 and TRBJ2-3; the match to TRBD1 covers 9 bases. CDR1 and CDR2 from the germline V gene are MNHEY and SVGAGI. V was pared by 2 bases and J by 0 bases, with 6 bases of the junction left unmatched. The CDR3 covers 17 residues. The CDR3 DNA reads as TGTGCCAGCAGTTACAGCCGGGACAGGGATAGCACAGATACGCAGTATTTT. This translates into CASSYSRDRDSTDTQYF.

This clonotype occurred a few times. This sequence joins TRBV19 and TRBJ1-6; D is ambiguous. The V end lost 7 bases, the J end lost 7 bases, and 11 bases lay between the germline ends. Germline V gives CDR1 LNHDA, CDR2 SQIVND (reference sequence). This CDR3 has 13 amino acids. The CDR3, as DNA: TGTGCCAGTAAATACGACGGGAATTCACCCCTCCACTTT. It translates to CASKYDGNSPLHF.

In its sample, this clonotype was seen many times. The chain combines TRBV12-3 or TRBV12-4 with TRBJ1-1; 10 bases map to TRBD1. The CDR3 has 13 residues. V shed 6 bases and J 3 bases; nucleotides not matched to a gene: 1. CDR3 amino acids: CASRDRGDTEAFF. The CDR3 bases are TGTGCCAGCAGGGACAGGGGGGACACTGAAGCTTTCTTT.

The sample holds a few counts of this clonotype. The rearrangement joins TRBV20-1 to TRBJ1-1; 7 bases agree with TRBD1. V gave up 5 bases and J gave up 1 base; unmatched junction bases: 4. Germline V lookup: CDR1 DFQATT, CDR2 SNEGSKA (reference sequence). CDR3 length: 13 residues. CDR3 region: CSASGQANTEAFF. The CDR3 DNA follows: TGCAGTGCTTCCGGACAGGCGAACACTGAAGCTTTCTTT.

This clonotype was picked up a small number of times. This chain uses TRBV15 with TRBJ1-4, with no clear D. V was trimmed by 0 bases and J by 6 bases, leaving 8 bases between them. CDR1 is LNHNV and CDR2 is YYDKDF in the germline V gene (reference sequence). The CDR3 extends over 14 amino acids. The CDR3 reads CATSRDGVYEKLFF. The CDR3 DNA reads as TGTGCCACCAGCAGAGATGGGGTATATGAAAAACTGTTTTTT.

In DNA, the CDR3 is TGTGCCGTCCGGGACGTCCGTAAACAAAGAGAGACCCAGTACTTC. This gives the protein CAVRDVRKQRETQYF. The chain combines TRBV6-2 or TRBV6-3 with TRBJ2-5, with D perhaps matching TRBD1 or TRBD2 (5 bases each). CDR3 length: 15 residues. V lost 11 bases and J 4 bases, leaving 23 bases between the germline ends. The V gene's germline CDR1 is MNHEY and CDR2 SVGEGT.

This clonotype was found a few times. The genes are TRBV11-2 and TRBJ2-7, with 8 bases aligning to TRBD2. The CDR3 has 15 amino acids. V shed 5 bases, J shed 6 bases, and the junction held 12 bases outside the gene matches. Germline CDR1 is SGHAT and CDR2 is FQNNGV. The CDR3, as DNA: TGTGCCAGCAGCGTAGGATCGGGGGGGCCCGTCGAGCAGTACTTC. It codes for CASSVGSGGPVEQYF.

This clonotype was recorded a few times. The genes are TRBV4-3 and TRBJ1-1; D remains unclear. This CDR3 spans 14 amino acids. Germline V lookup: CDR1 LGHNA, CDR2 YSLEER. V lost 1 base and J 1 base, leaving 7 bases between the germline ends. The chain's CDR3 is CASSQVSPNTEAFF. The CDR3 bases are TGCGCCAGCAGCCAAGTGTCCCCGAACACTGAAGCTTTCTTT.

J is TRBJ1-5 and V is TRBV20-1, with TRBD1 matching 9 bases. Germline V gives CDR1 DFQATT, CDR2 SNEGSKA (reference sequence). Germline trimming cut 5 bases from V and 7 bases from J; bases unmatched to any gene: 9. This CDR3 contains 14 residues. CDR3 in DNA: TGCAGTGCTCGCTCTCGGACAGGGGAGCAGCCCCAGCATTTT. Its translation: CSARSRTGEQPQHF.

This clonotype occurred a few times. V gene TRBV20-1 combines with J gene TRBJ2-3; possibly TRBD2 for D (6 bases). Germline CDR1 and CDR2: DFQATT and SNEGSKA (reference sequence). There are 13 residues in the CDR3. The CDR3 here is CSFAAGSTDTQYF. The DNA of the CDR3 is TGCAGCTTCGCGGCGGGGAGCACAGATACGCAGTATTTT.

This chain connects TRBV5-1 to TRBJ2-5; D is unclear. V lost 0 bases to trimming and J lost 0 bases, with 6 bases between them. The CDR3 extends over 14 amino acids. Germline assignment: CDR1 SGHRS and CDR2 YFSETQ. DNA for the CDR3: TGCGCCAGCAGCTTGGAGTGGGACCAAGAGACCCAGTACTTC. Protein: CASSLEWDQETQYF.

This clonotype was counted only a few times. V usage is TRBV7-2 and J usage is TRBJ2-5, with 8 bases lining up with TRBD2. Per germline, CDR1 SGHTA and CDR2 FQGNSA. This CDR3 has 15 residues. V was pared by 4 bases and J by 4 bases, with 8 bases of the junction left unmatched. CDR3 in DNA: TGTGCCAGCAGCTCCGAGCGGGAGCGGGGAGAGACCCAGTACTTC. This codes for CASSSERERGETQYF.

The CDR3 DNA reads TGCAGTGCTAGGGGACTAGCGGGAGCCGGGGAGCTGTTTTTT. This codes for CSARGLAGAGELFF. The J gene is TRBJ2-2, the V gene TRBV20-1; TRBD2 matches at 14 bases. CDR1 is DFQATT, CDR2 SNEGSKA, per germline (reference sequence). The CDR3 loop spans 14 amino acids. V lost 3 bases, J lost 6 bases, and 0 bases stayed unmatched.

The chain has TRBV4-1 and TRBJ2-7, with 13 bases aligning to TRBD2. Germline CDR1 is MGHRA and CDR2 is YSYEKL. J lost 3 bases, V lost 0 bases, and 17 bases had no gene match. The CDR3 length is 21 residues. The DNA for the CDR3 is TGCGCCAGCAGCCAAGATCTAGGAGGACAGGCGGGACTAGCGGGATTCTACGAGCAGTACTTC. It encodes CASSQDLGGQAGLAGFYEQYF.

The sample holds a few counts of this clonotype. V usage is TRBV28 and J usage is TRBJ2-3, with 8 bases aligning to TRBD1. CDR1 is MDHEN, CDR2 SYDVKM, per germline. V shed 2 bases, J shed 6 bases, and the junction held 7 bases outside the gene matches. The CDR3 covers 15 residues. Written as DNA, the CDR3 is TGTGCCAGCAGTTTAGAATCAGGGGGCGGCGATACGCAGTATTTT. As protein: CASSLESGGGDTQYF.

This chain links TRBV6-2 or TRBV6-3 with TRBJ2-2, with TRBD1 as a possible D gene (6 bases). CDR1 MNHEY and CDR2 SVGEGT come from the germline V gene. The V and J ends lost 2 bases and 1 base respectively, with 20 bases between them. The CDR3 consists of 19 residues. This CDR3 is CASSYPPRPGQRNTGELFF. In DNA, the CDR3 is TGTGCCAGCAGTTACCCTCCTAGGCCGGGACAACGGAACACCGGGGAGCTGTTTTTT.

A few counts support this clonotype. The chain uses TRBV28 and TRBJ2-7; D not resolved. Trimming removed 8 bases from V and 3 bases from J, with 23 bases in between. Per the germline V gene, CDR1 is MDHEN and CDR2 is SYDVKM. The CDR3 runs 16 residues. The CDR3 DNA reads as TGTGCCAGCCTCCCCACGGTTTGGGGTGTGGACTACGAGCAGTACGTC. Residues: CASLPTVWGVDYEQYV.